Sequencing of this TCR beta chain was carried out in a study of blood T cell repertoires in COVID-19. Study-level information: Sources were T cells, B-cell-depleted T cells, or PBMCs; the material itself was cDNA or gDNA.

The ends lost 1 base at V and 6 bases at J; junction bases unmatched: 10. Germline V gene lookup returns CDR1 SGHVS and CDR2 FNYEAQ. This CDR3 is built from 18 residues. Ages ranged from about 18 to 89 years, with residence in 20 to 30 US areas. Each recovered donor of Cohort 3 presented with two negative PCRs, clearance, or symptom resolution. In the study's own analysis: Estimated nucleated cell counts came from reference gene primer amplification. Assay: immunoSEQ multiplex PCR; the TCRdb copy retains only in-frame clones and omits some. Clone size and the V and J calls come from that table; the DNA yielded D and trimming. The sample lists roughly 46,000 clones, approximately 86% seen once, with under 4% in the top ten.

The V call is TRBV7-6, the J call TRBJ2-1; 12 bases align to TRBD2. The clonotype originates from a woman between 45 and 60 years old who had recovered from COVID-19. The source material was PBMCs or T cells enriched from blood (not recorded which). Written as DNA, the CDR3 is TGTGCCAGCAGCTTAGGACTAGCGGGGGACCGACGCAGCAATGAGCAGTTCTTC. Its protein product is CASSLGLAGDRRSNEQFF.